These 26 T cell receptor beta chains came from one sample sequenced in a study of tumor-infiltrating lymphocytes in primary liver carcinoma. TCR beta cDNA came from approximately 0.55 ug total RNA, primed with a constant-region primer. Three nested multiplex PCR rounds, a slightly modified ARM-PCR method, built the TCR beta libraries. Amplification in the first two PCR rounds was performed using TRBV1-TRBV30 forward primers and a C-beta reverse primer for 10 cycles each. One entry per CDR3 protein results from TCRdb running MiXCR on the multiplex PCR reads. The sample contains about 190,000 distinct CDR3 sequences, over 80% of which appear only once. Co-extracted RNA and DNA came from about 19-30 mg of unsorted bulk tissue. Sequenced material: tumor tissue from primary liver carcinoma. The receptors come from a man between 35 and 55 years old with primary liver carcinoma and hepatitis B virus infection.

Turning to this clonotype: The CDR3 end shows no conserved phenylalanine or tryptophan, and so a read error is likely. As DNA, the CDR3 is TGTGCCAACAGTGGGGCGGTGGCCAAAAACATTCAGTACCTC. Translating gives CANSGAVAKNIQYL. The chain carries TRBV28 and TRBJ2-4; D may be TRBD1 (5 bases). Per the germline V gene, CDR1 is MDHEN and CDR2 is SYDVKM. This CDR3 is built from 14 residues.

The chain couples TRBV30 to TRBJ2-7; 8 positions match TRBD2. Trimming removed 7 bases from V and 8 bases from J; junction bases left unmatched: 31. The CDR3 has 19 residues. CDR1 and CDR2 (germline): GTSNPN, SVGIG (reference sequence). Written as DNA, the CDR3 is TGTGCCTCCCGTTTTGGACAACTAGCGGAGATCCCTAAAAGATACAAGCAGTACTTC. As protein: CASRFGQLAEIPKRYKQYF.

The V and J genes are TRBV11-3 and TRBJ2-2; unclear D gene. Trimming removed 7 bases at V and 9 bases at J, with 18 bases between. This CDR3 comprises 14 residues. In germline, CDR1 is SGHNT, CDR2 YENEEA. This chain's CDR3 is CASTSNANTRELFF. CDR3 nucleotide sequence: TGTGCCAGCACCTCAAACGCGAATACCAGGGAGCTGTTTTTT.

This clonotype was seen many times. The chain couples TRBV28 to TRBJ1-5, with 9 bases lining up with TRBD1. V trimming: 7 bases; J trimming: 3 bases; junction bases outside the gene matches: 10. CDR1 and CDR2 from the germline V gene are MDHEN and SYDVKM. The CDR3 contains 16 residues. The CDR3 DNA sequence: TGTGCCAGCACCTTCGACAGGGGGGCCTCCAATCAGCCCCAGCATTTT. Protein sequence: CASTFDRGASNQPQHF. Full variable domain (remainder filled in from reference TRBV28 and TRBJ1-5): DVKVTQSSRYLVKRTGEKVFLECVQDMDHENMFWYRQDPGLGLRLIYFSYDVKMKEKGDIPEGYSVSREKKERFSLILESASTNQTSMYLCASTFDRGASNQPQHFGDGTRLSIL.

Of note for this clonotype: Sequence at one end of the junction differs from germline and may be a read error. This sequence joins TRBV4-2 and TRBJ2-7; D is ambiguous. The CDR3 length is 15 residues. The germline gives CDR1 LGHNA, CDR2 YNFKEQ. CDR3 sequence: CASSHGTGSQYEQYF. DNA for the CDR3: TGCGCCAGCAGCCATGGCACCGGGTCTCAGTACGAGCAGTACTTC.

This chain uses TRBV5-4 with TRBJ2-3; 9 bases map to TRBD2. Germline CDR1 reads SGHNT; CDR2 reads YYREEE (reference sequence). V dropped 7 bases and J dropped 2; count of bases not matched to a gene: 11. CDR3 length equals 16 residues. The CDR3 nucleotides read TGTGCCAGCTGCTCGCTCGCGGGAGGGCTCACAGATACGCAGTATTTT. Translated, it gives CASCSLAGGLTDTQYF.

This clonotype was observed once. V gene TRBV11-3 combines with J gene TRBJ2-7; D is uncertain. Germline CDR1 is SGHNT and CDR2 is YENEEA. Trimming stripped 0 bases from V and 3 bases from J, with 12 bases between. The CDR3 consists of 15 residues. The CDR3 nucleotides are TGTGCCAGCAGCTTAGATCCCGGTATACTCTACGAGCAGTACTTC. Protein product: CASSLDPGILYEQYF.

Turning to this clonotype: The junction differs from germline at one of its ends, possibly a read error. The rearrangement links TRBV12-3 or TRBV12-4 to TRBJ1-4; D is uncertain. The CDR3 is made up of 13 amino acids. The CDR3 reads CAGSLLGNEKLFF. The DNA for the CDR3 is TGTGCCGGCAGTCTCCTTGGTAATGAAAAACTGTTTTTT.

As to this clonotype: A much larger clone differs by one base, so this may be a read error. The chain is built from TRBV28 and TRBJ1-1, with D possibly TRBD1 on 5 matching bases. CDR1 and CDR2 (germline): MDHEN, SYDVKM. The CDR3 runs 13 residues. For the CDR3, the DNA is TGTGTCAGCATCGGGCGGTTGAACAGGCTGACTTTCTTT. It yields the protein CVSIGRLNRLTFF.

Notes on this clonotype: Just one base apart from a much larger clone, this may be a read error. CDR3 bases: TGTGCCAGCAATGGGACAAGCGATGAGCAGTTCTTC. Translated, it gives CASNGTSDEQFF. This chain joins TRBV28 and TRBJ2-1, with D possibly matching TRBD1 (6 bases). Trimming shortened V by 7 bases and J by 8 bases, and 12 bases separated the two germline ends. Germline values: CDR1 MDHEN, CDR2 SYDVKM. The CDR3 runs to 12 residues.

A word on this clonotype: The missing conserved phenylalanine or tryptophan at the end of this CDR3 makes a read error likely. No DNA is shown, since the ends of the CDR3 on it are uncertain; the CDR3 is the one TCRdb lists. This rearrangement joins TRBV28 to TRBJ1-5. With termini counted, the CDR3 has 15 amino acids. Germline V CDR1 and CDR2: MDHEN, SYDVKM. The chain's CDR3 is CASSPPGLSNQPHHI.

As regards this clonotype: One end of the junction varies from germline; a read error may be responsible. The chain combines TRBV6-5 with TRBJ2-1; D is possibly TRBD1 or TRBD2 (5 bases each). Germline-derived CDR1 and CDR2 are MNHEY and SVGAGI. The CDR3 runs to 11 residues. CDR3 coding DNA: TGTGCCAGCGGGAATGGGGGTGAGCACTTCTTC. It yields the protein CASGNGGEHFF.

In its sample, this clonotype was seen once. The rearrangement uses TRBV12-5 and TRBJ2-7; D uncertain. CDR3 length: 13 amino acids. V lost 7 bases, J lost 1 base, and 11 bases lay in between. From germline, CDR1 is LGHNT and CDR2 FRNRAP. The CDR3, as DNA: TGTGCTAGTGAGGAGACCGATTCCTACGAGCAGTACTTC. This encodes CASEETDSYEQYF.

Worth noting for this clonotype: The junction shows a germline mismatch at one end, possibly a read error. The chain carries TRBV29-1 and TRBJ1-1; D call uncertain. From germline, CDR1 is SQVTM and CDR2 ANQGSEA. The CDR3 covers 15 residues. For the CDR3, the DNA is TGCAGCGGGTCAGGTGGATGGGGAATGAACACTGATGCTTTCTTT. It codes for CSGSGGWGMNTDAFF.

A word on this clonotype: No conserved phenylalanine or tryptophan ends this CDR3, so it is likely a read error. No DNA is shown, since the ends of the CDR3 on it are uncertain; the CDR3 is the one TCRdb lists. The V call is TRBV29-1, the J call TRBJ2-7; TRBD2, the table's D call, was not compared with the DNA. Germline V gene lookup returns CDR1 SQVTM and CDR2 ANQGSEA. The CDR3 extends over 12 residues, inclusive of both ends. This CDR3 is CSARNWSYEHYY.

In regard to this clonotype: Mismatch with germline at one junction end may stem from a read error. V gene TRBV6-2 or TRBV6-3 combines with J gene TRBJ2-7; D uncertain. The CDR3 consists of 13 residues. CDR1 is MNHEY, CDR2 SVGEGT, per germline. In nucleotides, the CDR3 is TGTGCCAGCAATTACCATGTACCCTACGAGCAGTACTTC. Protein: CASNYHVPYEQYF.

Concerning this clonotype: The germline gene is not matched at one end of the junction; a read error may be the cause. The chain links TRBV4-3 to TRBJ2-1, with D possibly being TRBD2 (6 bases). The CDR3 runs 17 residues. Germline V gene sequence: CDR1 LGHNA, CDR2 YSLEER. CDR3 nucleotide sequence: TGCGCCAGCAGCCAGGACCTAGCGAGAGCTTCCTGCAATGAGCAGTTCTTC. Its protein is CASSQDLARASCNEQFF.

Of note for this clonotype: A read error may account for a junction end that differs from germline. The chain employs TRBV11-2 and TRBJ2-7; 11 bases line up with TRBD2. This CDR3 has 16 residues. Per the germline V gene, CDR1 is SGHAT and CDR2 is FQNNGV. CDR3 sequence reads: CASSLKTSGSWVERYF. Written as DNA, the CDR3 is TGTGCCAGCAGCTTAAAAACTAGCGGGAGCTGGGTCGAGCGGTACTTC. Drawing the rest from reference TRBV11-2 and TRBJ2-7, the complete variable domain is EAGVAQSPRYKIIEKRQSVAFWCNPISGHATLYWYQQILGQGPKLLIQFQNNGVVDDSQLPKDRFSAERLKGVDSTLKIQPAKLEDSAVYLCASSLKTSGSWVERYFGPGTRLTVT.

About this clonotype: Since no conserved phenylalanine or tryptophan closes the CDR3, a read error is the likely cause. This chain connects TRBV7-3 to TRBJ1-2, with D maybe TRBD1 (5 bases). The CDR3 consists of 15 residues. CDR1 and CDR2 (germline): SGHTA, FQGTGA. The V gene lost 5 bases and the J gene lost 2 bases, with 15 bases spanning the gap. Here the CDR3 reads CASSPSGAANYGYTL. The CDR3 DNA reads as TGTGCCAGCAGCCCGAGCGGGGCAGCAAACTATGGCTACACCTTA.

This clonotype was counted between two and nine times. V gene TRBV7-2 combines with J gene TRBJ1-5; D call uncertain. Per germline, CDR1 SGHTA and CDR2 FQGNSA. This CDR3 comprises 16 residues. The germline V and J ends were trimmed by 5 bases and 4 bases, with 18 bases remaining between them. The CDR3 sequence is CASSLLSSFGNQPQHF. The CDR3 DNA is TGTGCCAGCAGCCTATTATCTAGTTTTGGTAATCAGCCCCAGCATTTT.

This clonotype was counted a single time. Because it lacks the conserved phenylalanine or tryptophan at the end, this CDR3 is likely a read error. This sequence joins TRBV29-1 and TRBJ2-7; no reliable D call. Trimming removed 1 base from V and 4 bases from J, with 8 bases in between. The CDR3 runs 12 residues. The germline gives CDR1 SQVTM, CDR2 ANQGSEA. CDR3 protein: CSVEGTQYEQYI. DNA of the CDR3: TGCAGCGTTGAAGGAACCCAGTACGAGCAGTACATC.

In regard to this clonotype: The germline gene is not matched at one end of the junction; a read error may be the cause. The chain is built from TRBV24-1 and TRBJ2-2; D is perhaps TRBD1 or TRBD2 (5 bases each). Germline V gene sequence: CDR1 KGHDR, CDR2 SFDVKD. This CDR3 contains 15 residues. The DNA of the CDR3 is TGTGCCACCAGTGAAGGGGATTACGACACCGGGGAGTTGTTGTTT. This gives the protein CATSEGDYDTGELLF.

On this clonotype: Relative to the germline gene, one junction end is altered; a read error may explain this. The chain combines TRBV12-3 or TRBV12-4 with TRBJ1-2; tentative D call: TRBD1 (6 bases). This CDR3 comprises 13 residues. The CDR3 is CASNLTGLFGYTF. The CDR3 nucleotides are TGTGCCAGCAATTTAACAGGGCTATTTGGCTACACCTTC.

Remarks on this clonotype: Here the CDR3 omits its conserved ending phenylalanine or tryptophan, so a read error is the likely source. The chain is built from TRBV6-2 or TRBV6-3 and TRBJ2-2, with a weak D call TRBD2 (6 bases). Per germline, CDR1 MNHEY and CDR2 SVGEGT. The germline V and J ends were trimmed by 6 bases and 5 bases, with 10 bases remaining between them. The CDR3 covers 13 residues. The CDR3 DNA follows: TGTGCCAGCAGCTTGACTAGAACCGGGGAGCTGTTTTTG. Its translation is CASSLTRTGELFL.

This clonotype came up a few times. The junction shows a germline mismatch at one end, possibly a read error. V and J are TRBV6-6 and TRBJ2-7, with D possibly matching TRBD2 (6 bases). This CDR3 spans 12 amino acids. Per the germline V gene, CDR1 is MNHNY and CDR2 is SVGAGI (reference sequence). The CDR3 loop is CTSSPGAGEQYF. Here the CDR3 DNA reads TGTACCAGTAGCCCCGGAGCGGGCGAGCAGTACTTC.

As to this clonotype: The junction departs from the called germline gene at one end, perhaps through a read error. V is TRBV10-3 and J is TRBJ1-4; possible D gene TRBD1, 5 bases. Germline values: CDR1 ENHRY, CDR2 SYGVKD. The CDR3 runs to 15 residues. CDR3 sequence reads: CAIKPGRRAGEKLFF. CDR3 in DNA: TGTGCCATCAAACCGGGACGGCGGGCCGGTGAAAAACTGTTCTTT.